This T cell receptor beta chain was recovered during a study of PD-1 blockade in classical Hodgkin lymphoma. Study overall: Each patient was given nivolumab 3 mg/kg through a vein every 2 weeks.

Libraries were prepared by immunoSEQ multiplex PCR; TCRdb keeps only in-frame clonotypes and omits some of them. The sample has tens of thousands of clones, 87% seen once; the top ten hold roughly 8.8%. Indicated time point: cycle 4 day 1 (C4D1), after more than 5 weeks of nivolumab. There was relapse after autologous stem cell transplantation in every patient, and there was variation in brentuximab vedotin exposure. Study-level findings and limits: The diversity seen at baseline in complete responders resembled that of newly diagnosed patients. As was reported, newly diagnosed patients showed lower baseline TCR diversity than healthy donors did.

From germline, CDR1 is MNHNY and CDR2 SVGAGI (reference sequence). The CDR3 loop spans 15 amino acids. Comment on this clone: The antigen is not known.

The V and J genes are TRBV6-6 and TRBJ2-5; 8 bases are a match to TRBD1. Matching the DNA end better, TRBJ2-7 makes the J call doubtful. Sequenced here: peripheral blood mononuclear cells (PBMCs), sampled before the fourth cycle of nivolumab. The receptor was isolated from a human donor with classical Hodgkin lymphoma. The chain's CDR3 is CASRPGGGSVFEQYF. The CDR3, as DNA: TGTGCCAGCAGACCAGGGGGCGGTTCGGTGTTCGAGCAGTACTTC.